A single sample gave rise to the 9 T cell receptor beta chains below, sequenced in a study of response to subunit inactivated influenza vaccine. TCRdb recomputed calls from the RT-PCR reads with MiXCR, one row per CDR3 protein. The sample has about 480,000 distinct CDR3 sequences; approximately 24% are singletons. Sequencing used CD4+ T cells sorted from PBMCs, obtained about 5 days after vaccination. Source of these receptors: a man aged 45-65 years who received an inactivated influenza vaccine.

This chain connects TRBV6-5 to TRBJ2-7, with unresolved D. CDR1 and CDR2 (germline): MNHEY, SVGAGI. The CDR3 sequence is 13 residues long. V was cut by 4 bases and J by 3 bases, with 10 bases left in between. CDR3 coding DNA: TGTGCCAGCAGTTCGTGGCCGGGCTACGAGCAGTACTTC. Translated: CASSSWPGYEQYF.

This chain links TRBV7-2 with TRBJ2-1, with D perhaps matching TRBD2 (6 bases). Germline loops: CDR1 SGHTA, CDR2 FQGNSA. Trimming stripped 2 bases from V and 12 bases from J, with 17 bases between. CDR3 length: 14 residues. CDR3 amino acids: CASSLLLATPRQFF. Here the CDR3 DNA reads TGTGCCAGCAGCTTACTACTAGCTACACCGAGGCAGTTCTTC.

This clonotype was counted a few times. The V and J genes are TRBV5-1 and TRBJ1-6; perhaps TRBD1 as D (6 bases). Germline V CDR1 and CDR2: SGHRS, YFSETQ. The CDR3 sequence is 16 residues long. The V end lost 3 bases, the J end lost 6 bases, and 16 bases lay between the germline ends. CDR3 sequence: CASSYSPQGTNSPLHF. CDR3 DNA sequence: TGCGCCAGCAGCTACTCCCCTCAGGGGACTAATTCACCCCTCCACTTT.

This clonotype was counted many times. J is TRBJ2-2 and V is TRBV7-2; tentatively, D is TRBD1 (5 bases). From germline, CDR1 is SGHTA and CDR2 FQGNSA. The CDR3 has 13 amino acids. Trimming removed 8 bases at V and 2 bases at J, with 9 bases between. CDR3 DNA: TGTGCCAGCTCCAGGGATAACACCGGGGAGCTGTTTTTT. It encodes CASSRDNTGELFF.

This sequence joins TRBV5-1 and TRBJ2-6, with D possibly called TRBD1 or TRBD2 (5 bases each). The germline V gene encodes CDR1 SGHRS and CDR2 YFSETQ. Trimming stripped 8 bases from V and 0 bases from J, with 15 bases between. This CDR3 has 16 amino acids. The DNA of the CDR3 is TGCGCCAGTGCCCGGGACCCTTACTCTGGGGCCAACGTCCTGACTTTC. This sequence encodes CASARDPYSGANVLTF.

The chain carries TRBV4-2 and TRBJ1-1; D is undetermined. The ends were cut back, 1 base at V and 5 bases at J, with 5 bases in the middle. Germline V gene lookup returns CDR1 LGHNA and CDR2 YNFKEQ. This CDR3 region has 12 residues. CDR3 nucleotides: TGTGCCAGCAGCCAAGTCTCGACTGAAGCTTTCTTT. This codes for CASSQVSTEAFF.

This clonotype was seen a few times. The rearrangement links TRBV9 to TRBJ2-3, with D possibly being TRBD2 (5 bases). Between the trimmed V and J ends, which lost 0 bases and 0 bases, there was a span of 14 bases. CDR1 SGDLS and CDR2 YYNGEE come from the germline V gene. The CDR3 sequence is 17 residues long. CDR3 sequence reads: CASSVGGSWRSTDTQYF. The CDR3 DNA follows: TGTGCCAGCAGCGTAGGTGGGAGTTGGAGGAGCACAGATACGCAGTATTTT.

This clonotype was picked up a small number of times. The CDR3 region is CASSPGQANYNEQFF. The DNA of the CDR3 is TGCGCCAGCAGCCCGGGACAGGCCAACTACAATGAGCAGTTCTTC. This chain links TRBV5-1 with TRBJ2-1; 8 bases are a match to TRBD1. The V gene's germline CDR1 is SGHRS and CDR2 YFSETQ. The CDR3 covers 15 residues. The ends lost 4 bases at V and 3 bases at J; junction bases unmatched: 6.

In this sample, this clonotype turned up a few times. The chain combines TRBV5-1 with TRBJ1-5; D gene ambiguous. Trimming removed 0 bases at V and 2 bases at J, with 9 bases between. The CDR3 covers 15 residues. Germline V lookup: CDR1 SGHRS, CDR2 YFSETQ. The CDR3 reads CASSLGAAGNQPQHF. The CDR3 nucleotides are TGCGCCAGCAGCTTGGGGGCGGCAGGCAATCAGCCCCAGCATTTT.